The next 19 T cell receptor beta chains were all read from a single sample in a study of shared clonotypes between healthy human individuals. Terminally differentiated effector memory CD45RA+ cells were excluded from the naive CD8 cells, which were CD45RO-negative and positively selected for CCR7. Produced via immunoSEQ multiplex PCR; TCRdb's table is partial and in-frame only. The data show about 800,000 clones, around 96% seen once. The specimen was naive CD8+ T cells sorted from blood. The receptor source for this set is a young man in good health.

The chain links TRBV9 to TRBJ2-2; 8 bases agree with TRBD2. The CDR3 covers 16 residues. Trimming took 5 bases from V and 2 from J; bases not matched to a gene: 8. Germline lookup yields CDR1 SGDLS and CDR2 YYNGEE. CDR3 amino acids: CASSENSGTNTGELFF. In DNA form, the CDR3 reads TGTGCCAGCAGTGAAAATAGCGGGACCAACACCGGGGAGCTGTTTTTT.

The genes are TRBV6-5 and TRBJ1-4; 9 bases map to TRBD1. J gave up 2 bases and V 3 bases, and 1 base lay outside the gene matches. This CDR3 spans 15 amino acids. The V gene's germline CDR1 is MNHEY and CDR2 SVGAGI. This chain's CDR3 is CASSYGTGTNEKLFF. The CDR3 DNA follows: TGTGCCAGCAGTTATGGGACAGGGACTAATGAAAAACTGTTTTTT.

This chain connects TRBV27 to TRBJ1-1; no definite D call. CDR1 and CDR2 (germline): MNHEY, SMNVEV (reference sequence). V was pared by 5 bases and J by 0 bases, with 13 bases between. The CDR3 consists of 15 residues. Written as DNA, the CDR3 is TGTGCCAGCAGTAGCTTAAGGGAATTGAACACTGAAGCTTTCTTT. Its protein is CASSSLRELNTEAFF.

J is TRBJ2-1 and V is TRBV29-1; 10 bases align to TRBD2. This CDR3 region has 19 residues. Germline assignment: CDR1 SQVTM and CDR2 ANQGSEA. J was trimmed by 6 bases and V by 3 bases; bases with no gene match: 20. CDR3 amino acids: CSVDPKDTSGRAIGNEQFF. For the CDR3, the DNA is TGCAGCGTTGATCCAAAGGATACGAGCGGGAGGGCCATCGGCAATGAGCAGTTCTTC.

The CDR3 sequence is CASSLSRGERGYEQYF. DNA for the CDR3: TGTGCCAGCAGTTTATCGAGGGGGGAGCGGGGGTACGAGCAGTACTTC. The chain is built from TRBV27 and TRBJ2-7, with 8 bases that match TRBD2. The CDR3 is made up of 16 amino acids. CDR1 is MNHEY and CDR2 is SMNVEV in the germline V gene (reference sequence). V shed 0 bases, J shed 4 bases, and the junction held 8 bases outside the gene matches.

The CDR3 protein is CASSPDRDLPHGAETQYF. CDR3 DNA sequence: TGTGCCAGCTCACCAGACCGGGATTTGCCCCATGGGGCGGAGACCCAGTACTTC. This chain connects TRBV18 to TRBJ2-5; D possibly uses TRBD1 or TRBD2 (5 bases each). CDR1 is KGHSH, CDR2 LQKENI, per germline. Trimming shortened V by 2 bases and J by 5 bases, and 24 bases separated the two germline ends. This CDR3 spans 18 amino acids.

The genes are TRBV9 and TRBJ2-7; possibly TRBD2 for D (6 bases). Trimming took off 4 bases at V and 6 bases at J, with 14 bases between the two ends. The CDR3 sequence is 13 residues long. CDR1 SGDLS and CDR2 YYNGEE come from the germline V gene. The CDR3 sequence: CASSPPPGGEQYF. The DNA for the CDR3 is TGTGCCAGCAGCCCCCCGCCCGGGGGCGAGCAGTACTTC.

The chain recombines TRBV7-9 with TRBJ2-7; 7 bases fit TRBD1. J lost 3 bases, V lost 4 bases, and 3 bases had no gene match. Germline values: CDR1 SEHNR, CDR2 FQNEAQ (reference sequence). The CDR3 is 13 amino acids. CDR3 nucleotide sequence: TGTGCCAGCAGCTCGAGGACAGGCTACGAGCAGTACTTC. It is translated as CASSSRTGYEQYF.

V is TRBV30 and J is TRBJ2-7, with 7 bases aligning to TRBD1. The germline gives CDR1 GTSNPN, CDR2 SVGIG (reference sequence). The CDR3 runs to 13 residues. V trimming: 0 bases; J trimming: 4 bases; junction bases outside the gene matches: 3. The CDR3 nucleotides read TGTGCCTGGAGTGTAGGGGGCGGGTACGAGCAGTACTTC. Its translation is CAWSVGGGYEQYF.

CDR3: CASSQVGERGTEAFF. CDR3 DNA: TGCGCCAGCAGCCAAGTCGGGGAAAGGGGCACTGAAGCTTTCTTT. This sequence joins TRBV4-1 and TRBJ1-1; a weak D match, TRBD1 (5 bases). V lost 1 base to trimming and J lost 4 bases, with 13 bases between them. Germline V gene lookup returns CDR1 MGHRA and CDR2 YSYEKL. This CDR3 comprises 15 residues.

The V gene is TRBV7-9, the J gene TRBJ2-1, with D uncertain. V was clipped by 9 bases and J by 8 bases, with 5 bases between them. Germline CDR1 and CDR2: SEHNR and FQNEAQ (reference sequence). The CDR3 is 9 amino acids. CDR3: CASGYEQFF. The CDR3 DNA reads as TGTGCCAGTGGGTATGAGCAGTTCTTC.

This clone has only one observation. The J gene is TRBJ1-5, the V gene TRBV5-4; D remains unclear. This CDR3 contains 14 residues. CDR1 and CDR2 (germline): SGHNT, YYREEE (reference sequence). V was shortened by 1 base and J by 7 bases, with 12 bases between the two germline ends. The DNA for the CDR3 is TGTGCCAGCAGCTTGCGCCAGGCCGGGCAGCCCCAGCATTTT. This sequence encodes CASSLRQAGQPQHF.

The chain links TRBV27 to TRBJ2-2; perhaps TRBD2 as D (5 bases). Trimming removed 5 bases at V and 6 bases at J, with 22 bases between. The CDR3 totals 17 residues. Germline values: CDR1 MNHEY, CDR2 SMNVEV (reference sequence). CDR3 coding DNA: TGTGCCAGCAGTATAAGCCGCGGGTCGCCACAACCCGGGGAGCTGTTTTTT. This codes for CASSISRGSPQPGELFF.

The chain joins TRBV5-4 to TRBJ2-3; D is undetermined. The V gene lost 4 bases and the J gene lost 0 bases, with 9 bases spanning the gap. The germline V gene has CDR1 SGHNT and CDR2 YYREEE (reference sequence). The CDR3 runs to 14 residues. The CDR3 nucleotides read TGTGCCAGCAGCCCCCATCCTAGCACAGATACGCAGTATTTT. Its protein is CASSPHPSTDTQYF.

V and J are TRBV7-7 and TRBJ2-1; 8 bases match TRBD2. The germline V gene has CDR1 SSHAT and CDR2 FNYEAQ (reference sequence). V was pared by 2 bases and J by 3 bases, with 3 bases of the junction left unmatched. The CDR3 extends over 15 amino acids. The CDR3 reads CASSLSSGLYNEQFF. In nucleotides, the CDR3 is TGTGCCAGCAGCTTATCTAGCGGGCTCTACAATGAGCAGTTCTTC.

This chain uses TRBV27 with TRBJ2-7, with 7 bases matching TRBD1. Trimming removed 6 bases from V and 0 bases from J; junction bases left unmatched: 8. The CDR3 contains 15 residues. Germline CDR1 MNHEY, CDR2 SMNVEV (reference sequence). The CDR3 spells CASSNNRGGSYEQYF. CDR3 DNA sequence: TGTGCCAGCAGCAACAACAGGGGTGGCTCCTACGAGCAGTACTTC.

This clone was seen just once. The rearrangement links TRBV27 to TRBJ2-3; 8 bases agree with TRBD2. V shed 11 bases and J 5 bases; nucleotides not matched to a gene: 12. The CDR3 runs to 14 residues. CDR1 MNHEY and CDR2 SMNVEV come from the germline V gene (reference sequence). The CDR3 region has the DNA TGTGCCGTATTAAGCGGGAGAGGACGAGATACGCAGTATTTT. This translates into CAVLSGRGRDTQYF.

The V call is TRBV7-9, the J call TRBJ2-1, with D tentatively TRBD1 (5 bases). V dropped 1 base and J dropped 8 bases, with 21 bases sitting between them. This CDR3 region has 17 residues. The germline V gene has CDR1 SEHNR and CDR2 FQNEAQ (reference sequence). Here the CDR3 reads CASSLDPGQATEDEQFF. In nucleotides, the CDR3 is TGTGCCAGCAGCTTAGATCCGGGCCAGGCGACAGAGGATGAGCAGTTCTTC.

This chain joins TRBV7-8 and TRBJ1-4; D is undetermined. This CDR3 comprises 15 residues. In germline, CDR1 is SGHVS, CDR2 FQNEAQ. V lost 0 bases and J lost 3, with 8 bases in between. The CDR3 loop is CASSLAQSPNEKLFF. Here the CDR3 DNA reads TGTGCCAGCAGCTTAGCGCAAAGCCCTAATGAAAAACTGTTTTTT.